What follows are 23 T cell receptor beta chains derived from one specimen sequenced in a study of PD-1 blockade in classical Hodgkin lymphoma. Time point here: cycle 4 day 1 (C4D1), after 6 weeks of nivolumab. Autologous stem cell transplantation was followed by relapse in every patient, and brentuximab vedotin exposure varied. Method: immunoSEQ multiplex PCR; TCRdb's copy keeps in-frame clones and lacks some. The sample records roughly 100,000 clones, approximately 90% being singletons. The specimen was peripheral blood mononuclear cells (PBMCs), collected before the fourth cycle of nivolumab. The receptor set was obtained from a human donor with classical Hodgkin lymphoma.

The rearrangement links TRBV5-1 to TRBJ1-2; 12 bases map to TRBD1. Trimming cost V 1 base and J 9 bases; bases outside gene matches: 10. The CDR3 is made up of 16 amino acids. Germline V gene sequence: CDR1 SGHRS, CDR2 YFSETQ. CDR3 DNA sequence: TGCGCCAGCAGCTTGAGTGGGACAGGGGGCGAATCTAGCTACACCTTC. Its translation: CASSLSGTGGESSYTF.

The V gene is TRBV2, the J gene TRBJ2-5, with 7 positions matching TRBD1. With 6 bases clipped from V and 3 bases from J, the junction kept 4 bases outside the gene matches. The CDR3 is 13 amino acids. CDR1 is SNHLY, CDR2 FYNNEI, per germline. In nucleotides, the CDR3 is TGTGCCAGCAGCGCCGACAGGGAAGAGACCCAGTACTTC. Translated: CASSADREETQYF.

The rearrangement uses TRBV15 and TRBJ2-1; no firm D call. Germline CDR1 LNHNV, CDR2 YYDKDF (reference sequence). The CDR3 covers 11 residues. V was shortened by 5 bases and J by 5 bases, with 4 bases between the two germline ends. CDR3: CATSLNNEQFF. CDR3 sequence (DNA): TGTGCCACCAGCTTGAACAATGAGCAGTTCTTC.

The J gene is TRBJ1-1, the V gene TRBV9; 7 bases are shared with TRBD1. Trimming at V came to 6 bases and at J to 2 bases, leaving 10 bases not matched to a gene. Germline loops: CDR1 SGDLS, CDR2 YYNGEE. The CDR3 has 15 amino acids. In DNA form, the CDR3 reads TGTGCCAGCATCGAATACAGGACAGGCAACACTGAAGCTTTCTTT. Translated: CASIEYRTGNTEAFF.

The CDR3 bases are TGTGCCAGCAGCTTAGGTCTTAGCGGGGTACAAGAGACCCAGTACTTC. It yields the protein CASSLGLSGVQETQYF. The V and J genes are TRBV7-9 and TRBJ2-5; 8 bases fit TRBD2. With V trimmed by 1 base and J by 2 bases, 6 bases remained unmatched. From germline, CDR1 is SEHNR and CDR2 FQNEAQ (reference sequence). The CDR3 is 16 residues long.

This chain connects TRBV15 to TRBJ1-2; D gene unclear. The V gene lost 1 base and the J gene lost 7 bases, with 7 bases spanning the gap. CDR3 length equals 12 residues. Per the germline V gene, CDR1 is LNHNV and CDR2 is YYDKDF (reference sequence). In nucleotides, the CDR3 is TGTGCCACCAGCAGAGCGGAATTTGGCTACACCTTC. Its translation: CATSRAEFGYTF.

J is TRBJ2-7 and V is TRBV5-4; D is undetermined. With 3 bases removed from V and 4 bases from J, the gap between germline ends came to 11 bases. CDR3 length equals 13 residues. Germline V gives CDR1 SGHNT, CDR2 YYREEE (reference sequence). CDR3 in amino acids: CASSYSVGYEQYF. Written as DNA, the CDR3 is TGTGCCAGCAGCTACTCGGTTGGATACGAGCAGTACTTC.

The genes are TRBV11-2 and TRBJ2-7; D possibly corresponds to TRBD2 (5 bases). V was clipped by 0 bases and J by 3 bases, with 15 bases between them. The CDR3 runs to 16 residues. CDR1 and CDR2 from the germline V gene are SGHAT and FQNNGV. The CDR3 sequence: CASSLDRGTFGYEQYF. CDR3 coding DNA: TGTGCCAGCAGCTTAGATCGGGGAACGTTTGGCTACGAGCAGTACTTC.

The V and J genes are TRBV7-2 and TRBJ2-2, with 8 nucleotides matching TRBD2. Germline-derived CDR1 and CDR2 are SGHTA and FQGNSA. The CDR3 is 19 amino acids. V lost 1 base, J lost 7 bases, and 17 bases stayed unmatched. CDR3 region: CASSLVGARASGSGGELFF. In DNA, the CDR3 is TGTGCCAGCAGCTTAGTAGGGGCTAGGGCCAGCGGGAGTGGCGGGGAGCTGTTTTTT.

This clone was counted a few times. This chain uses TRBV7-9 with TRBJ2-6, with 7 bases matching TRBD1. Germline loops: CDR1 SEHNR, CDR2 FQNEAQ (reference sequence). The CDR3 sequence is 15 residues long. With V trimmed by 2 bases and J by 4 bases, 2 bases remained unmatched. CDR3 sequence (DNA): TGTGCCAGCAGCTTAAGACAGGGAGGGGCCAACGTCCTGACTTTC. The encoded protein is CASSLRQGGANVLTF.

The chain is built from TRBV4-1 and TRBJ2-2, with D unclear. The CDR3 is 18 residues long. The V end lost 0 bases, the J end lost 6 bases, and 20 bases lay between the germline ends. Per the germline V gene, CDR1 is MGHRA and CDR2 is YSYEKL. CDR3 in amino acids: CASSQDRWKEPAAGELFF. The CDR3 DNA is TGCGCCAGCAGCCAAGATCGGTGGAAAGAGCCTGCGGCCGGGGAGCTGTTTTTT.

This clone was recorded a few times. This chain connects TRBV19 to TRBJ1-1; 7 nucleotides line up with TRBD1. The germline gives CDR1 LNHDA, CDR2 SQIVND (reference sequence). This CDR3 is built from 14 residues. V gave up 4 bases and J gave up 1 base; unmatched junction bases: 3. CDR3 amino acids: CASSTRTGNTEAFF. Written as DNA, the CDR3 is TGTGCCAGTAGTACCCGGACAGGGAACACTGAAGCTTTCTTT.

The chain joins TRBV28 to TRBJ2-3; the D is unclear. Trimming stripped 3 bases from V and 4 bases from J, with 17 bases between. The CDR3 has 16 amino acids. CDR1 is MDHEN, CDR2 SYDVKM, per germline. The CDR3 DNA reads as TGTGCCAGCAGTTTCCGTCCATTTGCCAAGGCAGATACGCAGTATTTT. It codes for CASSFRPFAKADTQYF.

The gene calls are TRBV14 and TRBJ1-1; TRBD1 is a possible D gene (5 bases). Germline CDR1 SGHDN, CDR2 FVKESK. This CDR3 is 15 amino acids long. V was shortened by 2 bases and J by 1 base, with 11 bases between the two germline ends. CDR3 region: CASSQTQVRNTEAFF. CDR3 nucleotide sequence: TGTGCCAGCAGCCAAACACAGGTTAGGAACACTGAAGCTTTCTTT.

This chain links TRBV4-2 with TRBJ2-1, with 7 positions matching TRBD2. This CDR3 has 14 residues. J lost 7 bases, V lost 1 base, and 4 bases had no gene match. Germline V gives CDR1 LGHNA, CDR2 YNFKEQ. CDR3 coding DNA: TGTGCCAGCAGCCAAGCCGGGGAGGGTAATGAGCAGTTCTTC. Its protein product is CASSQAGEGNEQFF.

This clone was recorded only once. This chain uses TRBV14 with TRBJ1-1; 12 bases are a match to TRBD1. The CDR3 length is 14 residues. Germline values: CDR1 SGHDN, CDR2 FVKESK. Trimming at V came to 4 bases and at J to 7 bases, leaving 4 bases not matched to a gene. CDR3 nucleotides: TGTGCCAGCAGCCTGGGACAGGGGGCTGTTGAAGCTTTCTTT. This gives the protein CASSLGQGAVEAFF. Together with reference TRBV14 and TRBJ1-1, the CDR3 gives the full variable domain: EAGVTQFPSHSVIEKGQTVTLRCDPISGHDNLYWYRRVMGKEIKFLLHFVKESKQDESGMPNNRFLAERTGGTYSTLKVQPAELEDSGVYFCASSLGQGAVEAFFGQGTRLTVV.

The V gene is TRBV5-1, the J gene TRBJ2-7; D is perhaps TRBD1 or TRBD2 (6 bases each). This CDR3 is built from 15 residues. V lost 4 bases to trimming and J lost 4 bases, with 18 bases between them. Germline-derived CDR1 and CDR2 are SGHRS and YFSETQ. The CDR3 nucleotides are TGCGCCAGCAGCCTCACAGGGCGGGAAGGTTACGAGCAGTACTTC. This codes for CASSLTGREGYEQYF.

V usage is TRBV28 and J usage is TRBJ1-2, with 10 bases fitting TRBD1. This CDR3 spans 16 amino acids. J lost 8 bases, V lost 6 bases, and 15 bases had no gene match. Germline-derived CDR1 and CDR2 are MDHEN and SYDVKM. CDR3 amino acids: CASSLLPGQGMVGYTF. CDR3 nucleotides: TGTGCCAGCAGCCTTCTACCGGGACAGGGGATGGTCGGCTACACCTTC.

CDR3 coding DNA: TGTGCCAGCAGCTGGGGGGGAGAGACCCAGTACTTC. It translates to CASSWGGETQYF. The V call is TRBV7-9, the J call TRBJ2-5; 7 nucleotides line up with TRBD2. With V trimmed by 4 bases and J by 4 bases, 0 bases remained unmatched. The CDR3 extends over 12 amino acids. Germline V gene lookup returns CDR1 SEHNR and CDR2 FQNEAQ (reference sequence).

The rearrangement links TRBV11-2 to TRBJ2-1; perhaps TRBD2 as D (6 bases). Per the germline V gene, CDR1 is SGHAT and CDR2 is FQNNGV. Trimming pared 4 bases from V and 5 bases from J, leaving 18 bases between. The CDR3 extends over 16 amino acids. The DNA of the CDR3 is TGTGCCAGCAGCTCTTTATACGGGAGTCTTGACAATGAGCAGTTCTTC. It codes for CASSSLYGSLDNEQFF.

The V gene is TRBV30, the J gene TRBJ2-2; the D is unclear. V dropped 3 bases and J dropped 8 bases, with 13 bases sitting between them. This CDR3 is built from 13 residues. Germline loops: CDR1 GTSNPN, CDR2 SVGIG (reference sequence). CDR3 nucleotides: TGTGCCTGGAGAGAGGTCCCACGTGGGGAGCTGTTTTTT. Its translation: CAWREVPRGELFF.

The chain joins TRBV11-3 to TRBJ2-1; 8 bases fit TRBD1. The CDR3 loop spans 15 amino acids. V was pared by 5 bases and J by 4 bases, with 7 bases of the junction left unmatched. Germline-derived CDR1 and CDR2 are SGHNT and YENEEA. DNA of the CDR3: TGTGCCAGCAGCCGTGGACAGGGATCTTACAATGAGCAGTTCTTC. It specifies CASSRGQGSYNEQFF.

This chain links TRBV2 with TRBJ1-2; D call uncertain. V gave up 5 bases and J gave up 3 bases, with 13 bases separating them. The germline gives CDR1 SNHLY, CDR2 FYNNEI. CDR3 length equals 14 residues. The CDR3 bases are TGTGCCAGCAGTCTAGCCCCTCGGGACTATGGCTACACCTTC. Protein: CASSLAPRDYGYTF.